These T cell receptor beta chains were read from a single sample in a study of CD8 T cells in Susac syndrome. From the immunoSEQ multiplex PCR reads, TCRdb called clonotypes with MiXCR, one entry per CDR3 protein. The table records about 53,000 distinct CDR3 sequences, approximately 95% of them present only once. Sequencing was done on a sample of CD8+ T cells from PBMCs. The receptors derive from a human donor with Susac syndrome. Each CDR3 is given without its conserved first and last residue.

v_call: TRBV27
j_call: TRBJ2-7
cdr3_aa: ASSFGPTYEQY

v_call: TRBV20-1
j_call: TRBJ2-5
cdr3_aa: SAPDFLTGRHQETQY

v_call: TRBV20-1
j_call: TRBJ1-1
cdr3_aa: SARDPGQGTLSEAF

v_call: TRBV7-7
j_call: TRBJ2-5
cdr3_aa: ASSRGRGLETQY

v_call: TRBV7-3
j_call: TRBJ1-6
cdr3_aa: ASSYGDTNSPLH

v_call: TRBV4-1
j_call: TRBJ2-7
cdr3_aa: ASSPLRGGSYEQY

v_call: TRBV7-3
j_call: TRBJ2-5
cdr3_aa: ASSPGHSGGAETQY

v_call: TRBV18
j_call: TRBJ1-2
cdr3_aa: ASSPEQGLLRYT

v_call: TRBV4-3
j_call: TRBJ1-1
cdr3_aa: ASSQDRGTGLI

v_call: TRBV3-1
j_call: TRBJ1-2
cdr3_aa: ASSQDRDRDYGYT

v_call: TRBV4-1
j_call: TRBJ2-2
cdr3_aa: ASRRPGAGELF

v_call: TRBV6-2/TRBV6-3
j_call: TRBJ2-1
cdr3_aa: ASSYPRVEQF

v_call: TRBV30
j_call: TRBJ1-2
cdr3_aa: AWSERGQGYGYT

v_call: TRBV7-9
j_call: TRBJ2-5
cdr3_aa: ASSLGRGTVGETQY

v_call: TRBV11-2
j_call: TRBJ2-5
cdr3_aa: ASSLAHLSQETQY

v_call: TRBV10-3
j_call: TRBJ2-7
cdr3_aa: AISESGSYEQY

v_call: TRBV5-5
j_call: TRBJ2-3
cdr3_aa: ASREALEAGTQY

v_call: TRBV12-3/TRBV12-4
j_call: TRBJ1-2
cdr3_aa: ASSPTGGDYGYT

v_call: TRBV27
j_call: TRBJ2-2
cdr3_aa: ASSYGQNTGELF

v_call: TRBV27
j_call: TRBJ2-7
cdr3_aa: ASSPTPGLAGGRSEQY

v_call: TRBV13
j_call: TRBJ1-1
cdr3_aa: ASSIQAESTEAF

v_call: TRBV7-9
j_call: TRBJ1-2
cdr3_aa: ASSLGQGVGDYGYT

v_call: TRBV7-9
j_call: TRBJ1-2
cdr3_aa: ASSLGRRPQGNYGYT

v_call: TRBV5-6
j_call: TRBJ1-2
cdr3_aa: ASSSLGYGYT

v_call: TRBV21-1
j_call: TRBJ1-2
cdr3_aa: ASSKVLGYT

v_call: TRBV30
j_call: TRBJ1-5
cdr3_aa: AWSGGGGQPQH

v_call: TRBV30
j_call: TRBJ1-1
cdr3_aa: AWMNTEAF

v_call: TRBV9
j_call: TRBJ2-1
cdr3_aa: ASISSSGALHEQF

v_call: TRBV12-3/TRBV12-4
j_call: TRBJ1-2
cdr3_aa: ASSPGQGVGYGYT

v_call: TRBV11-3
j_call: TRBJ2-3
cdr3_aa: ASSPSNTDTQY

v_call: TRBV2
j_call: TRBJ2-3
cdr3_aa: ASRPRYRWFSTDTQY

v_call: TRBV7-9
j_call: TRBJ2-4
cdr3_aa: ATSGTSGTTAKNIQY

v_call: TRBV20-1
j_call: TRBJ2-5
cdr3_aa: SARDLGAGETQY

v_call: TRBV7-9
j_call: TRBJ2-5
cdr3_aa: ASSFSDQETQY

v_call: TRBV7-6
j_call: TRBJ1-1
cdr3_aa: ASSLESTLNTEAF

v_call: TRBV20-1
j_call: TRBJ2-7
cdr3_aa: SAARLLPSYEQY

v_call: TRBV15
j_call: TRBJ2-2
cdr3_aa: ATSLGRGAYTGELF

v_call: TRBV9
j_call: TRBJ2-5
cdr3_aa: ASSPTGGTQETQY

v_call: TRBV7-9
j_call: TRBJ2-5
cdr3_aa: ASSLLTGQETQY

v_call: TRBV9
j_call: TRBJ1-6
cdr3_aa: ASSGGGTSPLH

v_call: TRBV5-6
j_call: TRBJ2-5
cdr3_aa: ASSLAATQY

v_call: TRBV10-3
j_call: TRBJ2-5
cdr3_aa: AISNRDRGLEETQY

v_call: TRBV5-4
j_call: TRBJ2-5
cdr3_aa: ASTFWGSPVETQY

v_call: TRBV9
j_call: TRBJ2-7
cdr3_aa: ASSDSRVGRETYEQY

v_call: TRBV2
j_call: TRBJ2-5
cdr3_aa: ARFLWHRVQETQY

v_call: TRBV9
j_call: TRBJ2-1
cdr3_aa: ASREMTGGNNEQF

v_call: TRBV9
j_call: TRBJ1-1
cdr3_aa: ASSQGGGQNTEAF

v_call: TRBV19
j_call: TRBJ2-3
cdr3_aa: ASSTTGVILTDTQY

v_call: TRBV12-3/TRBV12-4
j_call: TRBJ1-1
cdr3_aa: ASSPFEAF

v_call: TRBV20-1
j_call: TRBJ1-1
cdr3_aa: SASPDLLETEAF